A single sample is the source of the 29 T cell receptor beta chains below, sequenced in a study of cytomegalovirus exposure and HLA in healthy donors. Sequencing was performed with immunoSEQ multiplex PCR; in TCRdb, only in-frame clones are kept and a portion is missing. The sample shows 150,000 to 250,000 clones, 84% of them seen only once. Sequencing input: PBMCs. These receptors came from a woman under 40 in good health and CMV-seropositive.

V and J are TRBV2 and TRBJ2-7, with TRBD2 matching 12 bases. This CDR3 has 14 amino acids. Trimming removed 8 bases from V and 0 bases from J; junction bases left unmatched: 2. CDR1 is SNHLY, CDR2 FYNNEI, per germline. The DNA of the CDR3 is TGTGCCAGCCAGACTAGCGGGAGCTCCTACGAGCAGTACTTC. This gives the protein CASQTSGSSYEQYF.

This clone was observed once. The V and J genes are TRBV9 and TRBJ2-3; D gene unclear. This CDR3 comprises 14 residues. Germline values: CDR1 SGDLS, CDR2 YYNGEE. Trimming took off 0 bases at V and 3 bases at J, with 8 bases between the two ends. CDR3 sequence: CASSVASRTDTQYF. The DNA of the CDR3 is TGTGCCAGCAGCGTAGCCTCGAGAACAGATACGCAGTATTTT.

The V call is TRBV7-9, the J call TRBJ1-2; 11 nucleotides agree with TRBD1. This CDR3 region has 18 residues. The germline gives CDR1 SEHNR, CDR2 FQNEAQ (reference sequence). J lost 7 bases, V lost 3 bases, and 16 bases had no gene match. CDR3 amino acids: CASSFRDPGTGGSGGYTF. The CDR3 DNA reads TGTGCCAGCAGCTTCCGGGACCCCGGGACAGGGGGATCGGGTGGCTACACCTTC.

This chain links TRBV27 with TRBJ2-7, with 12 bases matching TRBD2. The CDR3 is 18 amino acids. Germline values: CDR1 MNHEY, CDR2 SMNVEV (reference sequence). V shed 5 bases, J shed 2 bases, and the junction held 13 bases outside the gene matches. DNA for the CDR3: TGTGCCAGCAGTCCCAGGGGGGCTAGCGGGAGGGCAGCCTACGAGCAGTACTTC. Its translation is CASSPRGASGRAAYEQYF.

The rearrangement links TRBV5-1 to TRBJ2-7, with 7 bases aligning to TRBD1. Germline V CDR1 and CDR2: SGHRS, YFSETQ. The CDR3 consists of 14 residues. V trimming: 4 bases; J trimming: 2 bases; junction bases outside the gene matches: 6. The CDR3 spells CASSPGQLAYEQYF. The CDR3 nucleotides read TGCGCCAGCAGCCCGGGACAGCTGGCCTACGAGCAGTACTTC. Filled out from reference TRBV5-1 and TRBJ2-7, the complete variable domain reads KAGVTQTPRYLIKTRGQQVTLSCSPISGHRSVSWYQQTPGQGLQFLFEYFSETQRNKGNFPGRFSGRQFSNSRSEMNVSTLELGDSALYLCASSPGQLAYEQYFGPGTRLTVT.

V gene TRBV10-3 combines with J gene TRBJ2-1; 9 bases agree with TRBD2. Germline V gene sequence: CDR1 ENHRY, CDR2 SYGVKD. The CDR3 is 13 residues long. Trimming removed 5 bases from V and 10 bases from J; junction bases left unmatched: 6. CDR3 coding DNA: TGTGCCATCAGTCCCGCGGGAGGGCGCGAGCAGTTCTTC. Amino acid sequence: CAISPAGGREQFF.

A single count supports this clone. The gene calls are TRBV7-9 and TRBJ2-5; 7 nucleotides match TRBD2. Germline trimming cut 3 bases from V and 2 bases from J; bases unmatched to any gene: 6. Germline V lookup: CDR1 SEHNR, CDR2 FQNEAQ (reference sequence). The CDR3 is 15 amino acids. The DNA for the CDR3 is TGTGCCAGCAGCTTGGTAGCGGGTCCGCAAGAGACCCAGTACTTC. Protein product: CASSLVAGPQETQYF. Using reference TRBV7-9 and TRBJ2-5 for the parts outside the CDR3, the full variable domain is DTGVSQNPRHKITKRGQNVTFRCDPISEHNRLYWYRQTLGQGPEFLTYFQNEAQLEKSRLLSDRFSAERPKGSFSTLEIQRTEQGDSAMYLCASSLVAGPQETQYFGPGTRLLVL.

The rearrangement links TRBV9 to TRBJ1-2; 7 nucleotides line up with TRBD1. Germline CDR1 is SGDLS and CDR2 is YYNGEE. The CDR3 length is 14 residues. The V gene end was trimmed by 0 bases and the J gene end by 4 bases; junction bases not matched to a gene: 3. The CDR3 DNA is TGTGCCAGCAGCGTAGACGGACAGGTCTATGGCTACACCTTC. Protein: CASSVDGQVYGYTF.

This chain joins TRBV2 and TRBJ2-6; no firm D call. Germline CDR1 SNHLY, CDR2 FYNNEI. Trimming stripped 2 bases from V and 0 bases from J, with 11 bases between. This CDR3 spans 17 amino acids. The CDR3 DNA is TGTGCCAGCAGTGAATGGGCAGGCCTCTCTGGGGCCAACGTCCTGACTTTC. It codes for CASSEWAGLSGANVLTF.

This chain connects TRBV30 to TRBJ1-5, with 7 bases that match TRBD1. Looked up from germline, CDR1 is GTSNPN and CDR2 is SVGIG (reference sequence). The CDR3 contains 14 residues. The J segment lost 3 bases and the V segment lost 0 bases, leaving 2 bases of the junction unmatched. The CDR3 DNA is TGTGCCTGGAGTGTCGGGACAGCCAATCAGCCCCAGCATTTT. Translated, it gives CAWSVGTANQPQHF. Together with reference TRBV30 and TRBJ1-5, the CDR3 gives the full variable domain: SQTIHQWPATLVQPVGSPLSLECTVEGTSNPNLYWYRQAAGRGLQLLFYSVGIGQISSEVPQNLSASRPQDRQFILSSKKLLLSDSGFYLCAWSVGTANQPQHFGDGTRLSIL.

V and J are TRBV6-5 and TRBJ2-7; 7 bases fit TRBD2. Losses at the gene ends were 4 bases for V and 1 base for J; bases not matched to a gene: 10. The CDR3 extends over 16 amino acids. The germline CDR1 and CDR2 sequences are MNHEY and SVGAGI. CDR3 coding DNA: TGTGCCAGCAGTTCCCTCATTAAGCGGGGATCCTACGAGCAGTACTTC. Its translation: CASSSLIKRGSYEQYF.

With respect to this clone: A read error may account for a junction end that differs from germline. The CDR3 loop is CASSVGLAGDGWNF. The CDR3 DNA is TGTGCCAGCAGTGTGGGACTAGCGGGAGACGGTTGGAACTTC. V is TRBV6-1 and J is TRBJ2-4, with TRBD2 identical over 14 bases. This CDR3 comprises 14 residues. CDR1 MNHNS and CDR2 SASEGT come from the germline V gene.

V usage is TRBV2 and J usage is TRBJ2-7, with a tentative D call TRBD2 (6 bases). The germline V and J ends were trimmed by 4 bases and 3 bases, with 16 bases remaining between them. From germline, CDR1 is SNHLY and CDR2 FYNNEI. This CDR3 is built from 15 residues. The CDR3 region is CASSGGTADVYEQYF. Written as DNA, the CDR3 is TGTGCCAGCAGTGGTGGGACTGCAGACGTCTACGAGCAGTACTTC.

V gene TRBV6-5 combines with J gene TRBJ1-5, with D perhaps matching TRBD1 (6 bases). Germline CDR1 is MNHEY and CDR2 is SVGAGI. This CDR3 spans 15 amino acids. Deletions cut 0 bases from V and 6 bases from J, with 12 bases between. The CDR3 DNA is TGTGCCAGCAGTTACTCGAGAGGGGGGGGTCAGCCCCAGCATTTT. Its protein product is CASSYSRGGGQPQHF.

The V call is TRBV30, the J call TRBJ2-1, with TRBD2 matching over 9 bases. Unmatched junction bases numbered 12, after V lost 3 bases and J lost 12 bases. The CDR3 consists of 14 residues. Germline CDR1 GTSNPN, CDR2 SVGIG (reference sequence). CDR3 loop: CAWRGLAGSTGQFF. CDR3 sequence (DNA): TGTGCCTGGAGGGGGCTAGCGGGGAGCACAGGGCAGTTCTTC.

The V and J genes are TRBV28 and TRBJ2-5; D might be TRBD2 (7 bases). Germline V lookup: CDR1 MDHEN, CDR2 SYDVKM. The CDR3 extends over 19 amino acids. Trimming left V 1 base short and J 3 bases short, with 24 bases between. The CDR3 DNA reads TGTGCCAGCAGTTTATACGGGGGGCGGGTAGCGTCCGGAAAAGAGACCCAGTACTTC. Encoded protein: CASSLYGGRVASGKETQYF.

V and J are TRBV6-5 and TRBJ1-2; 9 positions agree with TRBD1. This CDR3 has 12 residues. Unmatched junction bases numbered 7, after V lost 9 bases and J lost 8 bases. Per germline, CDR1 MNHEY and CDR2 SVGAGI. The CDR3 is CASRQGVLGYTF. Here the CDR3 DNA reads TGTGCCAGTAGACAGGGGGTATTAGGCTACACCTTC.

This sequence joins TRBV5-6 and TRBJ1-5; no reliable D call. The germline V gene has CDR1 SGHDT and CDR2 YYEEEE. Trimming pared 2 bases from V and 0 bases from J, leaving 15 bases between. The CDR3 consists of 17 residues. CDR3: CASSLRKYGVSNQPQHF. The CDR3 DNA is TGTGCCAGCAGCTTAAGAAAGTATGGAGTTAGCAATCAGCCCCAGCATTTT.

The chain joins TRBV5-1 to TRBJ2-2, with 9 bases aligning to TRBD1. Germline values: CDR1 SGHRS, CDR2 YFSETQ. With V trimmed by 4 bases and J by 1 base, 5 bases remained unmatched. This CDR3 region has 16 residues. The CDR3 region is CASSQQGAQNTGELFF. The DNA of the CDR3 is TGCGCCAGCAGCCAACAGGGGGCGCAGAACACCGGGGAGCTGTTTTTT.

Details on this clone: At the DNA level, this CDR3 is encoded by other sequences in the same sample as well. The chain carries TRBV30 and TRBJ1-4, with a weak D call TRBD1 (5 bases). This CDR3 has 14 amino acids. V was clipped by 3 bases and J by 2 bases, with 10 bases between them. Per germline, CDR1 GTSNPN and CDR2 SVGIG (reference sequence). The CDR3 DNA reads TGTGCCTGGAGCGTCGGGGGTACTAATGAAAAACTGTTTTTT. Amino acid sequence: CAWSVGGTNEKLFF.

This clone was seen only once. The chain has TRBV10-3 and TRBJ2-7, with a tentative D call TRBD2 (6 bases). V was cut by 2 bases and J by 5 bases, with 10 bases left in between. The CDR3 covers 13 residues. From germline, CDR1 is ENHRY and CDR2 SYGVKD. Written as DNA, the CDR3 is TGTGCCATCAGTGAGCTCCCGGGGGACGAGCAGTACTTC. Encoded protein: CAISELPGDEQYF.

The genes are TRBV5-6 and TRBJ2-1, with D maybe TRBD2 (5 bases). Trimming removed 7 bases from V and 9 bases from J, with 23 bases in between. Germline CDR1 reads SGHDT; CDR2 reads YYEEEE. The CDR3 is 15 amino acids. The CDR3 loop reads CASQEEQIRSSEQFF. In DNA form, the CDR3 reads TGTGCCAGCCAGGAGGAACAGATCAGATCAAGTGAGCAGTTCTTC.

The chain couples TRBV11-3 to TRBJ2-7; TRBD2 matches 11 bases. Germline values: CDR1 SGHNT, CDR2 YENEEA. The CDR3 has 15 residues. V shed 5 bases and J 4 bases; nucleotides not matched to a gene: 7. Here the CDR3 DNA reads TGTGCCAGCAGCCTCACTAGCGGGAGTTCTTACGAGCAGTACTTC. Protein sequence: CASSLTSGSSYEQYF.

V gene TRBV30 combines with J gene TRBJ1-1; D is undetermined. V was trimmed by 2 bases and J by 3 bases, leaving 4 bases between them. Germline CDR1 reads GTSNPN; CDR2 reads SVGIG (reference sequence). The CDR3 covers 11 residues. In DNA, the CDR3 is TGTGCCTGGAGTACTTACACTGAAGCTTTCTTT. Residues: CAWSTYTEAFF.

The chain employs TRBV11-3 and TRBJ2-2; 14 bases are a match to TRBD2. This CDR3 spans 17 amino acids. CDR1 and CDR2 (germline): SGHNT, YENEEA. The V segment lost 5 bases and the J segment 5 bases; nucleotides outside the gene matches: 7. The CDR3 region has the DNA TGTGCCAGCAGCAGGACTAGCGGGAGGCTGGGGACCGGGGAGCTGTTTTTT. Translated: CASSRTSGRLGTGELFF.

The V call is TRBV4-1, the J call TRBJ1-1; D not certain. Germline lookup yields CDR1 MGHRA and CDR2 YSYEKL. The length of the CDR3 is 14 residues. The V gene lost 3 bases and the J gene lost 10 bases, with 18 bases spanning the gap. CDR3 bases: TGCGCCAGCAGCCACTCTGGCCAAATCGATGGAGCTTTCTTT. This sequence encodes CASSHSGQIDGAFF.

This clone was seen a few times. This chain uses TRBV15 with TRBJ2-2; no clear D. The germline V and J ends were trimmed by 4 bases and 7 bases, with 10 bases remaining between them. Germline lookup yields CDR1 LNHNV and CDR2 YYDKDF (reference sequence). There are 13 residues in the CDR3. The CDR3 DNA is TGTGCCACCAGCACCAGGAAAGGCGGGGAGCTGTTTTTT. The encoded protein is CATSTRKGGELFF. The full variable domain, with the rest looked up from reference TRBV15 and TRBJ2-2, is DAMVIQNPRYQVTQFGKPVTLSCSQTLNHNVMYWYQQKSSQAPKLLFHYYDKDFNNEADTPDNFQSRRPNTSFCFLDIRSPGLGDTAMYLCATSTRKGGELFFGEGSRLTVL.

This sequence joins TRBV25-1 and TRBJ2-7; D unresolved. Trimming removed 5 bases at V and 3 bases at J, with 11 bases between. This CDR3 has 13 amino acids. Germline V gene sequence: CDR1 MGHDK, CDR2 SYGVNS. The CDR3 protein is CASSPRGIYEQYF. CDR3 DNA: TGTGCCAGCAGTCCCCGAGGAATCTACGAGCAGTACTTC.

This clone was observed a few times. This sequence joins TRBV7-8 and TRBJ1-1; 8 bases agree with TRBD1. The V gene end was trimmed by 2 bases and the J gene end by 12 bases; junction bases not matched to a gene: 11. The CDR3 runs 14 residues. Germline V CDR1 and CDR2: SGHVS, FQNEAQ. The CDR3 here is CASSLRAGGESSFF. The CDR3 region has the DNA TGTGCCAGCAGCTTAAGGGCAGGGGGCGAATCATCTTTCTTT.